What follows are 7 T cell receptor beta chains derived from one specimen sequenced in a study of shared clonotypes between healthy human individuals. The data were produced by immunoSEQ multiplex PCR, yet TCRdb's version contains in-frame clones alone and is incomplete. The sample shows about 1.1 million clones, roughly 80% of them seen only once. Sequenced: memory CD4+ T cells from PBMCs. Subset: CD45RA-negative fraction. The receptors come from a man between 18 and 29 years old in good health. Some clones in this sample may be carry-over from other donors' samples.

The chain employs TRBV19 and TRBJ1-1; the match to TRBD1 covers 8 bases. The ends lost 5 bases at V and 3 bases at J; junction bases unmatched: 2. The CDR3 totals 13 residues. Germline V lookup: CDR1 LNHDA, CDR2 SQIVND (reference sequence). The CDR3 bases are TGTGCCAGTAGTCCGACAGGGGACACTGAAGCTTTCTTT. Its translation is CASSPTGDTEAFF.

The CDR3 is CASSLERGSDNEQFF. Here the CDR3 DNA reads TGTGCCAGCAGCTTGGAGCGGGGTAGCGACAATGAGCAGTTCTTC. This chain links TRBV5-6 with TRBJ2-1; 7 nucleotides match TRBD2. CDR1 and CDR2 (germline): SGHDT, YYEEEE. This CDR3 is 15 amino acids long. V gave up 0 bases and J gave up 5 bases; unmatched junction bases: 5.

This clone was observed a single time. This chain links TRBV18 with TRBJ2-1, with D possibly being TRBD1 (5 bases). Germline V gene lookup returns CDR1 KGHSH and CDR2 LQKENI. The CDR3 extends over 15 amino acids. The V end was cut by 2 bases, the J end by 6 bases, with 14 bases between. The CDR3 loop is CASSPVLAGLNEQFF. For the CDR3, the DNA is TGTGCCAGCTCACCAGTGTTGGCAGGGCTCAATGAGCAGTTCTTC.

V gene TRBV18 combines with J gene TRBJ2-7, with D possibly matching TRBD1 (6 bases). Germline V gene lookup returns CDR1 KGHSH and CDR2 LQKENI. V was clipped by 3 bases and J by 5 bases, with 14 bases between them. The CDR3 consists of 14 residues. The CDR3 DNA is TGTGCCAGCTCACCGGAAACAGGGTGGGACGAGCAGTACTTC. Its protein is CASSPETGWDEQYF. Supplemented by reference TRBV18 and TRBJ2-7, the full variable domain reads NAGVMQNPRHLVRRRGQEARLRCSPMKGHSHVYWYRQLPEEGLKFMVYLQKENIIDESGMPKERFSAEFPKEGPSILRIQQVVRGDSAAYFCASSPETGWDEQYFGPGTRLTVT.

DNA for the CDR3: TGCGCCAGCAGCCCTATTGAGGGGGCGGGTAGCAATCAGCCCCAGCATTTT. It is translated as CASSPIEGAGSNQPQHF. V is TRBV4-1 and J is TRBJ1-5; 7 bases line up with TRBD1. Germline CDR1 and CDR2: MGHRA and YSYEKL. The CDR3 contains 17 residues. The J segment lost 0 bases and the V segment lost 4 bases, leaving 9 bases of the junction unmatched.

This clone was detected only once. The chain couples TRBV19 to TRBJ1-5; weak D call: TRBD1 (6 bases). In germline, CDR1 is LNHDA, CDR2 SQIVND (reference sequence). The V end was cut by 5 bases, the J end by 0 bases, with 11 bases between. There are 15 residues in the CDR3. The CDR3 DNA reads TGTGCCAGTAGTCCGAGGACAGATAGCAATCAGCCCCAGCATTTT. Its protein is CASSPRTDSNQPQHF.

The CDR3 loop reads CASSPQGGQPQHF. For the CDR3, the DNA is TGTGCCAGCAGCCCACAGGGGGGTCAGCCCCAGCATTTT. V and J are TRBV28 and TRBJ1-5; 8 bases align to TRBD1. The CDR3 covers 13 residues. CDR1 and CDR2 (germline): MDHEN, SYDVKM. With 6 bases clipped from V and 6 bases from J, the junction kept 4 bases outside the gene matches.